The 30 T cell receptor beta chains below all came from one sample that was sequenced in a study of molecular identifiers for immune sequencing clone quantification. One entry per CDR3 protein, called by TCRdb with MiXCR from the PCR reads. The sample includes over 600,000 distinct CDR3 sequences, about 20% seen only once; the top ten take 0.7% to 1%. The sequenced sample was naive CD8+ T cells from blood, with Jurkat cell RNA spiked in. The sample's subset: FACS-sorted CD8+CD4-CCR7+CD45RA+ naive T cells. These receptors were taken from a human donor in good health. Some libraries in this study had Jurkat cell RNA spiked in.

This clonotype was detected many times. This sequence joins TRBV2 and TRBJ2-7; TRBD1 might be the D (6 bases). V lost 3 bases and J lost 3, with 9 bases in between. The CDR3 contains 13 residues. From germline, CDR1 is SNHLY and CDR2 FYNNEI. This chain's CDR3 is CASSDPDSYEQYF. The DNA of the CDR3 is TGTGCCAGCAGTGACCCGGACAGCTACGAGCAGTACTTC.

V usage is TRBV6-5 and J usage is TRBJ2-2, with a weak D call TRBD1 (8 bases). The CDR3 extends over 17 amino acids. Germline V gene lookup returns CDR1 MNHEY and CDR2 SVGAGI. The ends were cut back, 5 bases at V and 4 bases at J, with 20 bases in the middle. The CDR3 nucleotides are TGTGCCAGCAGTCCCGGCAACAGGGGGGGCGTCACCGGGGAGCTGTTTTTT. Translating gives CASSPGNRGGVTGELFF.

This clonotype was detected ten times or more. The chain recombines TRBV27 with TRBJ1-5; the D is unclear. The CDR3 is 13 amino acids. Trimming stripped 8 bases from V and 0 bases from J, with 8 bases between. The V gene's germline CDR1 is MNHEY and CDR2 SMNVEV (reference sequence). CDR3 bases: TGTGCCAGCGGTGACGGTAGCAATCAGCCCCAGCATTTT. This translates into CASGDGSNQPQHF.

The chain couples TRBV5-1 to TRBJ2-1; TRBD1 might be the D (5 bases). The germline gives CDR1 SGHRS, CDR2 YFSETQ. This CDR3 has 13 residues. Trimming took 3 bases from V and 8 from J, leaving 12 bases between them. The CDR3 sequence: CASSWTSGYEQFF. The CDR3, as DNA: TGCGCCAGCAGCTGGACCTCAGGGTATGAGCAGTTCTTC.

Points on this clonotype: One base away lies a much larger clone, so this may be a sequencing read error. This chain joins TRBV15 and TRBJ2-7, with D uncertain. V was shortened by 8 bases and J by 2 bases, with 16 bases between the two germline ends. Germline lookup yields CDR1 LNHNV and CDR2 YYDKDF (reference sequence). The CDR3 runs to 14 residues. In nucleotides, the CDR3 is TGTGCCACCGCGGAGTCAAAGGGTACCTACGAGCAGTACTTC. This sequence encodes CATAESKGTYEQYF. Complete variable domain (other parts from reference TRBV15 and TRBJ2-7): DAMVIQNPRYQVTQFGKPVTLSCSQTLNHNVMYWYQQKSSQAPKLLFHYYDKDFNNEADTPDNFQSRRPNTSFCFLDIRSPGLGDTAMYLCATAESKGTYEQYFGPGTRLTVT.

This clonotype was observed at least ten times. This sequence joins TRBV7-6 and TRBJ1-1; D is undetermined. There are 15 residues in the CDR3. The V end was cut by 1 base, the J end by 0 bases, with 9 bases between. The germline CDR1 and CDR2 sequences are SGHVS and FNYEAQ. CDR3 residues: CASSLEPLMNTEAFF. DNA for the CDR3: TGTGCCAGCAGCTTAGAGCCTTTAATGAACACTGAAGCTTTCTTT.

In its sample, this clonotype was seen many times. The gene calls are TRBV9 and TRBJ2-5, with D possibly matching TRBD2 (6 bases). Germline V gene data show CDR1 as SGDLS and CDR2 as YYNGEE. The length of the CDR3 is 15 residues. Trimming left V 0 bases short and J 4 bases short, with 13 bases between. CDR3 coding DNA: TGTGCCAGCAGCGTAGAGGCTACCGGGGGAGAGACCCAGTACTTC. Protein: CASSVEATGGETQYF.

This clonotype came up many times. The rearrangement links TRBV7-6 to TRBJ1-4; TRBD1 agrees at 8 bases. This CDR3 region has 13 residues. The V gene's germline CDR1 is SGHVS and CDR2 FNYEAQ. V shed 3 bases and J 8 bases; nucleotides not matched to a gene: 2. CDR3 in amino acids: CASSFGTGEKLFF. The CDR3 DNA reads TGTGCCAGCAGCTTTGGGACAGGCGAAAAACTGTTTTTT.

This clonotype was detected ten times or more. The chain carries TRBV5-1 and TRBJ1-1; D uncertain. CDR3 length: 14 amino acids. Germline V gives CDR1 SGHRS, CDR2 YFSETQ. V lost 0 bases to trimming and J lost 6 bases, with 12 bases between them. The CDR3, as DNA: TGCGCCAGCAGCTTGGCCGAAGGGTTCGCTGAAGCTTTCTTT. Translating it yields CASSLAEGFAEAFF.

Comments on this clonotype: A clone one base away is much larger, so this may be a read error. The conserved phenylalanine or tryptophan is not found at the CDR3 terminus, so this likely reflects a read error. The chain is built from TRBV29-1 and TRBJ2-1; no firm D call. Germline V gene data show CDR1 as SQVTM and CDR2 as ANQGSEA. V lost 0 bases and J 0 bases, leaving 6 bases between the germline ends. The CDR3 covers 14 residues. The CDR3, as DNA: TGCAGCGTTGAAGATCGTTCCTCCTACAATGAGCAGTTCTTA. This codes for CSVEDRSSYNEQFL.

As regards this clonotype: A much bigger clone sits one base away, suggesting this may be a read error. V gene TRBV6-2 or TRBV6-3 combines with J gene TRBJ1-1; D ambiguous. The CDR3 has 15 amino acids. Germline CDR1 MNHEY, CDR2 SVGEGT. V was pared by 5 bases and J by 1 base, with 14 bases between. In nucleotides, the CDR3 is TGTGCCAGCAGTGAGGCCCCCCAGAGGAACACTGAAGCTTTCTTT. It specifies CASSEAPQRNTEAFF.

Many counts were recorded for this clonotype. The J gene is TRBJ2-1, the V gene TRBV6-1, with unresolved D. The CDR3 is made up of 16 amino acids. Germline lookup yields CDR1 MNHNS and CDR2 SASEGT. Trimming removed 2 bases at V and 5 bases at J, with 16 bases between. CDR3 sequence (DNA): TGTGCCAGCAGTGAACTGTCTCGACCCTTGCACAATGAGCAGTTCTTC. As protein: CASSELSRPLHNEQFF.

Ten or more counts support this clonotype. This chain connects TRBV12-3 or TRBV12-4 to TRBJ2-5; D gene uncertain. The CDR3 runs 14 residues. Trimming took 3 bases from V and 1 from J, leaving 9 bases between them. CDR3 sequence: CASSFFSIQETQYF. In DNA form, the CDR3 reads TGTGCCAGCAGTTTCTTCTCAATCCAAGAGACCCAGTACTTC.

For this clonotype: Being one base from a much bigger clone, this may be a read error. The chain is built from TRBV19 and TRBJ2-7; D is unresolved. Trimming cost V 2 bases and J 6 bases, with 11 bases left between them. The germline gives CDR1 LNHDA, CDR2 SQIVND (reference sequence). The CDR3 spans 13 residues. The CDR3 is CASSIWRSGEQYF. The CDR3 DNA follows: TGTGCCAGTAGTATATGGCGGTCGGGCGAGCAGTACTTC.

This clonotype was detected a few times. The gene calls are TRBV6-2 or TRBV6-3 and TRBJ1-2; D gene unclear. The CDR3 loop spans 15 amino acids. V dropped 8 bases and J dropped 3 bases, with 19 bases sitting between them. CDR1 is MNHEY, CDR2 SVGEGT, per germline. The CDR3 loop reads CASSSLRYPHYGYTF. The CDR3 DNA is TGTGCCAGCTCTTCGCTGAGGTATCCTCACTATGGCTACACCTTC.

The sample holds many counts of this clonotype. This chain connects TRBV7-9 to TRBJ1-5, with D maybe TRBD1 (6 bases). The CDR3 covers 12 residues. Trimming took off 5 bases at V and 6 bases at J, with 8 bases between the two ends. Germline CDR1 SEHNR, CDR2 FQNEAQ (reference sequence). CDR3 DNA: TGTGCCAGCAGCAAGGGGGGTCAGCCCCAGCATTTT. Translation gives CASSKGGQPQHF.

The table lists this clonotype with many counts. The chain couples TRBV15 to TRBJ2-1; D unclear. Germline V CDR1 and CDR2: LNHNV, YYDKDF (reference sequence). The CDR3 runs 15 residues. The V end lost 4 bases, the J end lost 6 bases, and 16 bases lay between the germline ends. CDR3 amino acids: CATSTLKGPGNEQFF. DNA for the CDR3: TGTGCCACCAGCACCCTAAAAGGTCCGGGCAATGAGCAGTTCTTC.

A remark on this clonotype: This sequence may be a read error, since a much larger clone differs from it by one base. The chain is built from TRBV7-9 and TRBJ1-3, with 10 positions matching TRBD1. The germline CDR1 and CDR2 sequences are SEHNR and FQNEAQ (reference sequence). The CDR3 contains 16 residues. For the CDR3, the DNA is TGTGCCAGCAGCCCCGGGACAGGGGACTCTGGAAACACCGTATATTTT. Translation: CASSPGTGDSGNTVYF.

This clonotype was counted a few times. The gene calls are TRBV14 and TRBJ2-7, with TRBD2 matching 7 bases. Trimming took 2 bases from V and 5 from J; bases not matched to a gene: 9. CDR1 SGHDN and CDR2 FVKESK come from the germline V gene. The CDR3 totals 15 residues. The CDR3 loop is CASSQSLGGRDEQYF. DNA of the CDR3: TGTGCCAGCAGCCAATCCCTTGGGGGGAGGGACGAGCAGTACTTC.

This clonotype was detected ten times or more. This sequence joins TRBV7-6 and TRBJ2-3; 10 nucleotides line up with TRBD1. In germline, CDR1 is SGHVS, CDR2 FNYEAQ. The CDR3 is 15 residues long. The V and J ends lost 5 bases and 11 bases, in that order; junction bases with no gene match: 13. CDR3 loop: CASSPFTPGQGMQYF. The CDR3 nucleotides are TGTGCCAGCAGCCCCTTTACGCCGGGACAGGGGATGCAGTATTTT.

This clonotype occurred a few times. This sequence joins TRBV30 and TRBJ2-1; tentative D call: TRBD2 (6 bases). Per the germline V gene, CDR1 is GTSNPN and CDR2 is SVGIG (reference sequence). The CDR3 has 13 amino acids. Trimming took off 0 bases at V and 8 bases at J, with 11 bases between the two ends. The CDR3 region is CAWSVGGGDEQFF. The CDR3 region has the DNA TGTGCCTGGAGTGTCGGGGGTGGGGATGAGCAGTTCTTC.

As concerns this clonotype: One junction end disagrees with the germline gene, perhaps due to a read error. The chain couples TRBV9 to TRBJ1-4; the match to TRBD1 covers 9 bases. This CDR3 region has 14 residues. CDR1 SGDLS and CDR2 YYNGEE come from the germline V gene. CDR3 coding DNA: TGTGCCAGCAGCGTAAGGGACAGGGATGACAAACTGTTTTTT. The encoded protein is CASSVRDRDDKLFF. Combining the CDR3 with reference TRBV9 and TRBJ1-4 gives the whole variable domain DSGVTQTPKHLITATGQRVTLRCSPRSGDLSVYWYQQSLDQGLQFLIQYYNGEERAKGNILERFSAQQFPDLHSELNLSSLELGDSALYFCASSVRDRDDKLFFGSGTQLSVL.

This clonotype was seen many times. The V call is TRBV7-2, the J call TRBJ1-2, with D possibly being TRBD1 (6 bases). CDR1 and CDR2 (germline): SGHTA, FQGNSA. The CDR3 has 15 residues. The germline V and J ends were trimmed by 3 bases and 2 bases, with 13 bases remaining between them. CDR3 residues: CASSLDSLLNYGYTF. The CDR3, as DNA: TGTGCCAGCAGCTTGGACAGTCTTTTAAACTATGGCTACACCTTC. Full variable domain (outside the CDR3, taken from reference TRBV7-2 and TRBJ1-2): GAGVSQSPSNKVTEKGKDVELRCDPISGHTALYWYRQSLGQGLEFLIYFQGNSAPDKSGLPSDRFSAERTGGSVSTLTIQRTQQEDSAVYLCASSLDSLLNYGYTFGSGTRLTVV.

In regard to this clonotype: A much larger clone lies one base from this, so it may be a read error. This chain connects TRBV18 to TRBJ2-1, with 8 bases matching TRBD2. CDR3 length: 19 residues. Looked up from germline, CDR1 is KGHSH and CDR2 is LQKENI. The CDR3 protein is CANSPPTAGVPPSYNEQFF. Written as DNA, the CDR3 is TGTGCCAACTCACCACCTACAGCGGGAGTCCCCCCCTCCTACAATGAGCAGTTCTTC. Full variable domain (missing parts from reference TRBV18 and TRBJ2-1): NAGVMQNPRHLVRRRGQEARLRCSPMKGHSHVYWYRQLPEEGLKFMVYLQKENIIDESGMPKERFSAEFPKEGPSILRIQQVVRGDSAAYFCANSPPTAGVPPSYNEQFFGPGTRLTVL.

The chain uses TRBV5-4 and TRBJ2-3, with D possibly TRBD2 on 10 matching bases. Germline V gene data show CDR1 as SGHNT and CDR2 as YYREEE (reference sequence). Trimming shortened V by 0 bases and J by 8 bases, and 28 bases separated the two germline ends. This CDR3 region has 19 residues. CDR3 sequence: CASSLDFTGGPSGRGTQYF. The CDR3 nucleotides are TGTGCCAGCAGCTTGGATTTTACAGGGGGCCCTAGCGGGAGAGGTACGCAGTATTTT.

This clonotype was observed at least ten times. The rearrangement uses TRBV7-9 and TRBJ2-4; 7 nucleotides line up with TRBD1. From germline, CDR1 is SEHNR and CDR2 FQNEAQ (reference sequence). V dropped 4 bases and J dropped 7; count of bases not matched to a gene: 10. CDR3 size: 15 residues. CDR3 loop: CASSSDAGQDNIQYF. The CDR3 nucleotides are TGTGCCAGCAGCTCTGATGCAGGACAGGACAACATTCAGTACTTC.

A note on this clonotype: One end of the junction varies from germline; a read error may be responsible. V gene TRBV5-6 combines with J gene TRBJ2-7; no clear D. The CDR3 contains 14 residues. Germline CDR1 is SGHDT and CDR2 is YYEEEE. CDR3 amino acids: CASSLGVGSYERYF. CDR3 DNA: TGTGCCAGCAGCTTGGGGGTCGGTTCCTACGAGCGGTACTTC.

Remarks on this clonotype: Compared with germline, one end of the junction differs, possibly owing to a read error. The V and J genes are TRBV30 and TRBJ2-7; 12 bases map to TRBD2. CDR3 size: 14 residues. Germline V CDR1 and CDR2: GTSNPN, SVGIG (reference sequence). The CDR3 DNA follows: TGTACCTGGAGTTGGGCTAGCGGGAGGGACGAGCAGTACTTC. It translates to CTWSWASGRDEQYF.

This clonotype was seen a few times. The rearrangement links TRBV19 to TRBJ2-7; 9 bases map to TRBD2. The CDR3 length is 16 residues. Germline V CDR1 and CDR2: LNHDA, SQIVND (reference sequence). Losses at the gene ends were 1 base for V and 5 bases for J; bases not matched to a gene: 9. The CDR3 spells CASSIGGTSWYHEQYF. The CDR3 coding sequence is TGTGCCAGTAGTATAGGAGGGACTAGCTGGTATCACGAGCAGTACTTC.

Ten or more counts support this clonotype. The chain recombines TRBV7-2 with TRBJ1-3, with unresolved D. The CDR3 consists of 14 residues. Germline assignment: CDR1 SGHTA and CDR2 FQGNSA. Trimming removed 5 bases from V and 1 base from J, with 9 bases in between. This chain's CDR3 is CASSPIGSGNTIYF. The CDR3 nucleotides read TGTGCCAGCAGCCCGATCGGGTCTGGAAACACCATATATTTT.